This TCR beta chain was recorded in a study of regulatory T cells in long-lasting Graves disease. Study-level findings and limits: Persistent disease showed a preference for TRBV28, TRBJ1-2 and TRBJ2-5.

Arm-PCR with iRepertoire HTBI primers amplified the CDR3 regions for these TCR beta libraries. Original analysis: The samples included 60 to 65 TRBV and 14 TRBJ segments. TCRdb itself ran the multiplex PCR reads through MiXCR, one entry per CDR3 protein. The V and J calls and clone size are TCRdb's, not the authors'. The table records fewer than 500,000 distinct CDR3 sequences, around 16% of them present only once. The time point was: newly diagnosed GD, antithyroid drugs for less than 3 months. Preparation of the TCR library used RNA extracted from PBMCs. Peripheral blood, at roughly 9 milliliters, went into EDTA tubes. V was shortened by 0 bases and J by 10 bases, with 16 bases between the two germline ends. CDR3 length: 14 amino acids. Germline lookup yields CDR1 SGDLS and CDR2 YYNGEE. This clonotype was picked up many times. Its target is unknown. This same sample was also taken into another study, of T cells in Graves' hyperthyroidism and ophthalmopathy.

The rearrangement uses TRBV9 and TRBJ1-1; D not resolved. The sequence was obtained from a man aged 40-55 years with Graves disease. Sequences were derived from peripheral blood mononuclear cells (PBMCs), sampled at new diagnosis, from a patient treated with antithyroid drugs. CDR3 coding DNA: TGTGCCAGCAGCGTAGATTTCATGGGAAGAGGAGCTTTCTTT. Its protein product is CASSVDFMGRGAFF.